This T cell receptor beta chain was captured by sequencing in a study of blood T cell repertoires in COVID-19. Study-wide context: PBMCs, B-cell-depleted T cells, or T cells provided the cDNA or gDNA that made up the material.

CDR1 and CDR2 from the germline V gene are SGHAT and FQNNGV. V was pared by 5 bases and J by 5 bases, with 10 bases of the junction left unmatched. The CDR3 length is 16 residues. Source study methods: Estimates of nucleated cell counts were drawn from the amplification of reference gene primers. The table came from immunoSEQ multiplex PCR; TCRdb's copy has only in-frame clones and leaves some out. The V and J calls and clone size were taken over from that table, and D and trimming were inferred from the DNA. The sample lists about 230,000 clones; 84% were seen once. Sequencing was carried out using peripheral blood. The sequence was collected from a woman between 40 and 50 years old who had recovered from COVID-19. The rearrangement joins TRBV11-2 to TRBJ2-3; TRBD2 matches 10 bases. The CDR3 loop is CASSRFSGGQGDTQYF. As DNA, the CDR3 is TGTGCCAGCAGCCGCTTTAGCGGGGGGCAGGGAGATACGCAGTATTTT. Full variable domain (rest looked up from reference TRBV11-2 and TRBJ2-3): EAGVAQSPRYKIIEKRQSVAFWCNPISGHATLYWYQQILGQGPKLLIQFQNNGVVDDSQLPKDRFSAERLKGVDSTLKIQPAKLEDSAVYLCASSRFSGGQGDTQYFGPGTRLTVL.